The next 21 T cell receptor beta chains were all read from a single sample in a study of T cell repertoires in cytomegalovirus infection. Each CDR3 protein gets one entry after TCRdb re-called the reads with MiXCR. The sample includes about 97,000 distinct CDR3 sequences, 15% to 20% of them seen just once. The sample comprised PBMCs. These receptors were collected from a human donor in good health (CMV status not recorded). Some clones in this sample may be carry-over from other donors' samples.

This clonotype has ten or more counts. The chain joins TRBV6-5 to TRBJ1-1; TRBD1 matches at 7 bases. J gave up 6 bases and V 6 bases, and 22 bases lay outside the gene matches. Germline loops: CDR1 MNHEY, CDR2 SVGAGI. CDR3 size: 18 residues. Here the CDR3 reads CASRTAPGTVAFGAEAFF. The CDR3 DNA reads TGTGCCAGCAGGACGGCCCCCGGGACAGTAGCTTTTGGTGCTGAAGCTTTCTTT.

V usage is TRBV12-3 or TRBV12-4 and J usage is TRBJ1-1; TRBD1 matches at 7 bases. V trimming: 0 bases; J trimming: 8 bases; junction bases outside the gene matches: 3. The CDR3 contains 13 residues. The CDR3 loop reads CASSLAGDSEAFF. The CDR3 DNA sequence: TGTGCCAGCAGTTTAGCGGGGGACAGCGAAGCTTTCTTT.

In the case of this clonotype: One end of the junction does not line up with germline, which may come from a read error. The rearrangement joins TRBV4-1 to TRBJ2-1; D unclear. Germline loops: CDR1 MGHRA, CDR2 YSYEKL. This CDR3 contains 12 residues. CDR3 nucleotide sequence: TGCGCCAGCAGCCAATTCGACAATGAGAAGTTCTTC. Its protein product is CASSQFDNEKFF.

This clonotype was counted many times. This chain connects TRBV2 to TRBJ2-7; a weak D match, TRBD1 (6 bases). V was pared by 6 bases and J by 5 bases, with 14 bases between. Germline-derived CDR1 and CDR2 are SNHLY and FYNNEI. The CDR3 consists of 13 residues. As DNA, the CDR3 is TGTGCCAGCAGGGAACAGGGCTCGAACGAGCAGTACTTC. The encoded protein is CASREQGSNEQYF.

The sample holds a few counts of this clonotype. The V gene is TRBV2, the J gene TRBJ1-1, with no clear D. The CDR3 loop spans 12 amino acids. The ends were cut back, 4 bases at V and 7 bases at J, with 10 bases in the middle. CDR1 and CDR2 from the germline V gene are SNHLY and FYNNEI. The CDR3 reads CASSGPYGEAFF. CDR3 DNA sequence: TGTGCCAGCAGTGGACCCTACGGTGAAGCTTTCTTT.

This clonotype has ten or more counts. The chain couples TRBV7-6 to TRBJ2-2; D remains ambiguous. This CDR3 region has 13 residues. Germline lookup yields CDR1 SGHVS and CDR2 FNYEAQ. Trimming shortened V by 1 base and J by 7 bases, and 7 bases separated the two germline ends. In DNA, the CDR3 is TGTGCCAGCAGCTTAGACCAAATCGGGGAGCTGTTTTTT. Translated, it gives CASSLDQIGELFF.

This clonotype showed up many times. J is TRBJ2-3 and V is TRBV20-1, with D possibly TRBD2 on 5 matching bases. V dropped 3 bases and J dropped 0 bases, with 10 bases sitting between them. This CDR3 region has 14 residues. Looked up from germline, CDR1 is DFQATT and CDR2 is SNEGSKA (reference sequence). The CDR3 is CSASLGSSTDTQYF. The CDR3 bases are TGCAGTGCTAGTCTTGGGAGTAGCACAGATACGCAGTATTTT.

This clonotype was picked up many times. The DNA for the CDR3 is TGTGCCAGCAGTTACGACAGAACCACCATCTACGAGCAGTACTTC. Translating it yields CASSYDRTTIYEQYF. The rearrangement links TRBV7-2 to TRBJ2-7; a weak D match, TRBD1 (5 bases). V dropped 6 bases and J dropped 3 bases, with 18 bases sitting between them. Germline assignment: CDR1 SGHTA and CDR2 FQGNSA. CDR3 length: 15 amino acids.

The chain has TRBV27 and TRBJ2-3; a weak D match, TRBD1 (6 bases). Germline lookup yields CDR1 MNHEY and CDR2 SMNVEV (reference sequence). V was pared by 8 bases and J by 3 bases, with 24 bases between. This CDR3 comprises 17 residues. CDR3 in DNA: TGTGCCAGCTCTTTCGTGAGGGGGAACGGACGGACAGATACGCAGTATTTT. It yields the protein CASSFVRGNGRTDTQYF.

The V and J genes are TRBV28 and TRBJ1-2; possibly TRBD1 for D (5 bases). From germline, CDR1 is MDHEN and CDR2 SYDVKM. Deletions cut 3 bases from V and 0 bases from J, with 11 bases between. This CDR3 comprises 15 residues. CDR3 amino acids: CASSFGPTANYGYTF. The CDR3 DNA sequence: TGTGCCAGCAGTTTCGGTCCGACAGCTAACTATGGCTACACCTTC.

This clonotype was seen ten or more times. This chain connects TRBV11-1 to TRBJ2-2, with D possibly being TRBD1 (6 bases). There are 13 residues in the CDR3. Trimming took 5 bases from V and 10 from J, leaving 14 bases between them. Germline assignment: CDR1 SGHAT and CDR2 FQDESV (reference sequence). The CDR3 coding sequence is TGTGCCAGCAGCGCAGGGGCAGGTTTGGAGCTGTTTTTT. This codes for CASSAGAGLELFF.

This clonotype was counted ten times or more. The rearrangement uses TRBV12-3 or TRBV12-4 and TRBJ2-7; D call uncertain. This CDR3 is built from 14 residues. The ends were cut back, 3 bases at V and 2 bases at J, with 11 bases in the middle. CDR3 DNA sequence: TGTGCCAGCAGTTTTTCAGTAAAAACCTACGAGCAGTACTTC. It codes for CASSFSVKTYEQYF.

This clonotype has a handful of counts. V and J are TRBV9 and TRBJ1-1; the D is unclear. V dropped 4 bases and J dropped 3 bases, with 16 bases sitting between them. Germline V gene sequence: CDR1 SGDLS, CDR2 YYNGEE. The CDR3 is made up of 15 amino acids. The CDR3 nucleotides read TGTGCCAGCAGCCCGGTTGTAGCGCAGGACACTGAAGCTTTCTTT. Translation: CASSPVVAQDTEAFF.

The genes are TRBV14 and TRBJ2-7; weak D call: TRBD1 (6 bases). Germline CDR1 reads SGHDN; CDR2 reads FVKESK. This CDR3 has 13 amino acids. Trimming took off 0 bases at V and 4 bases at J, with 7 bases between the two ends. In DNA form, the CDR3 reads TGTGCCAGCAGCCAAGATCAGGGGTACGAGCAGTACTTC. Protein sequence: CASSQDQGYEQYF.

This clonotype was found a few times. V is TRBV5-1 and J is TRBJ1-1; possible D gene TRBD1, 5 bases. This CDR3 region has 13 residues. The germline gives CDR1 SGHRS, CDR2 YFSETQ. Trimming cost V 4 bases and J 5 bases, with 12 bases left between them. The CDR3 sequence is CASSLMGGTEAFF. DNA for the CDR3: TGCGCCAGCAGCCTCATGGGGGGGACTGAAGCTTTCTTT. The variable domain in full, completed from reference TRBV5-1 and TRBJ1-1, reads KAGVTQTPRYLIKTRGQQVTLSCSPISGHRSVSWYQQTPGQGLQFLFEYFSETQRNKGNFPGRFSGRQFSNSRSEMNVSTLELGDSALYLCASSLMGGTEAFFGQGTRLTVV.

This clonotype has just a few counts. The rearrangement uses TRBV7-3 and TRBJ2-5; tentative D call: TRBD2 (6 bases). Per germline, CDR1 SGHTA and CDR2 FQGTGA. V lost 5 bases and J lost 5, with 15 bases in between. CDR3 length: 14 amino acids. The CDR3, as DNA: TGTGCCAGCAGCCCATCCGGACTAACCGAGACCCAGTACTTC. Protein: CASSPSGLTETQYF.

The chain is built from TRBV6-5 and TRBJ2-2; 7 bases are a match to TRBD1. The CDR3 is 15 amino acids. Germline CDR1 and CDR2: MNHEY and SVGAGI. The J segment lost 1 base and the V segment lost 4 bases, leaving 3 bases of the junction unmatched. CDR3 protein: CASSWDSLNTGELFF. The CDR3 DNA follows: TGTGCCAGCAGTTGGGACAGTTTGAACACCGGGGAGCTGTTTTTT.

The chain combines TRBV10-3 with TRBJ2-6; D not resolved. The germline V gene encodes CDR1 ENHRY and CDR2 SYGVKD. V lost 5 bases and J lost 0, with 8 bases in between. This CDR3 contains 15 residues. CDR3 nucleotide sequence: TGTGCCATCAGTTCTCCGGCCTCTGGGGCCAACGTCCTGACTTTC. Translation: CAISSPASGANVLTF.

The chain recombines TRBV28 with TRBJ1-1; 10 bases align to TRBD1. V shed 6 bases, J shed 7 bases, and the junction held 8 bases outside the gene matches. The CDR3 covers 14 residues. Germline V CDR1 and CDR2: MDHEN, SYDVKM. The CDR3 DNA is TGTGCCAGCAGGGTAACGGGGACAGGGGATGAAGCTTTCTTT. It translates to CASRVTGTGDEAFF.

Turning to this clonotype: A much bigger clone sits one base away, suggesting this may be a read error. The chain combines TRBV7-2 with TRBJ2-3; 9 bases are shared with TRBD2. The CDR3 totals 16 residues. Germline-derived CDR1 and CDR2 are SGHTA and FQGNSA. The ends lost 1 base at V and 6 bases at J; junction bases unmatched: 8. Here the CDR3 DNA reads TGTGCCAGCAGCTTAGTCTCAAGCGGGGGGCTCGATACGCAGTATTTT. It is translated as CASSLVSSGGLDTQYF.

A few counts support this clonotype. The chain has TRBV5-1 and TRBJ2-7; no reliable D call. The length of the CDR3 is 16 residues. The germline V gene has CDR1 SGHRS and CDR2 YFSETQ. V was trimmed by 0 bases and J by 1 base, leaving 14 bases between them. The DNA for the CDR3 is TGCGCCAGCAGCTTGGAACGGACCGTTCTTTCCTACGAGCAGTACTTC. The encoded protein is CASSLERTVLSYEQYF.